The present TCR beta chain was sequenced within a study of blood T cell repertoires in COVID-19. In the study's own analysis: The assay estimated nucleated cells by amplifying reference gene primers. Here immunoSEQ multiplex PCR was the method, and the copy in TCRdb shows in-frame clones only, minus some. The DNA was the basis for D and trimming; V, J and clone size are from that table. The sample gives approximately 300,000 clones, roughly 84% of which show up once; approximately 14% is in the top ten. This clonotype originated in a person aged 65-85 years with COVID-19, enrolled during active disease. What was sequenced was peripheral blood.

The CDR3 protein is CASSSYTGLYGYTF. The CDR3 DNA reads TGTGCCAGCAGTTCTTACACAGGGTTATATGGCTACACCTTC. The gene calls are TRBV28 and TRBJ1-2; perhaps TRBD1 as D (6 bases). CDR3 length: 14 amino acids. V gave up 4 bases and J gave up 5 bases, with 14 bases separating them. CDR1 is MDHEN, CDR2 SYDVKM, per germline.